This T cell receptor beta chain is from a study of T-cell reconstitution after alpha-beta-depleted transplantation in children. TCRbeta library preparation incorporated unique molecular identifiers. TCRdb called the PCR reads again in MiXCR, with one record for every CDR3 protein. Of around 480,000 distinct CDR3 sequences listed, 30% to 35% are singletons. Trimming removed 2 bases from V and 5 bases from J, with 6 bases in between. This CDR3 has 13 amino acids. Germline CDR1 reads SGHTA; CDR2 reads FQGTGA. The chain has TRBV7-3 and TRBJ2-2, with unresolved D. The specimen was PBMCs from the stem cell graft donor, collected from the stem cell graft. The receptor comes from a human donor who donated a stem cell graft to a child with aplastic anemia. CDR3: CASSLSFTGELFF. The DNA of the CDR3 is TGTGCCAGCAGCTTATCCTTTACCGGGGAGCTGTTTTTT.